This T cell receptor (beta chain) was recorded in a study of T-cell reconstitution after alpha-beta-depleted transplantation in children. Unique molecular identifiers were incorporated into the prepared TCRbeta library. TCRdb re-analysed the PCR reads in MiXCR, keeping a single row per CDR3 protein. This table has just under 550,000 distinct CDR3 sequences, around 19% appearing once. The CDR3 sequence is 13 residues long. CDR1 and CDR2 (germline): SQVTM, ANQGSEA. V dropped 7 bases and J dropped 6 bases, with 19 bases sitting between them. This clonotype showed up just a few times. The TCR sequence derives from a human donor who donated a stem cell graft to a child with acute lymphoblastic leukemia. This material consisted of PBMCs from the stem cell graft donor, taken from the stem cell graft. This chain uses TRBV29-1 with TRBJ2-7, with D perhaps TRBD2 (6 bases). The CDR3, as DNA: TGCAGCGGCCTAGGAGGGAAGGTTACCGAGCAGTACTTC. It specifies CSGLGGKVTEQYF.